This T cell receptor (beta chain) came from a study of blood T cell repertoires in COVID-19. The overall study: PBMCs, B-cell-depleted T cells, or T cells were the source of the cDNA or gDNA that made up the material.

Data came from immunoSEQ multiplex PCR; TCRdb stores just in-frame clones and leaves some out. The data show around 200,000 clones, roughly four fifths seen once. The CDR3 sequence is 14 residues long. V lost 5 bases, J lost 3 bases, and 7 bases stayed unmatched. CDR1 SGHTS and CDR2 YDEGEE come from the germline V gene. The chain joins TRBV5-8 to TRBJ1-2, with 7 bases fitting TRBD1. The sequenced sample was peripheral blood. This receptor was obtained from a woman between 40 and 55 years old with active or convalescent COVID-19. The CDR3 sequence: CASRSTGDDYGYTF. The DNA of the CDR3 is TGTGCCAGCAGATCCACAGGGGACGACTATGGCTACACCTTC.